These T cell receptor beta chains were read from a single sample in a study of T cells in Graves' hyperthyroidism and ophthalmopathy. TCRdb passed the multiplex PCR reads through MiXCR, listing each CDR3 protein once. Of 350,000 to 500,000 distinct CDR3 sequences in the sample, roughly 13% were seen once. Source material: blood. The receptors were sampled from a woman aged 18-29 years with Graves' hyperthyroidism. The CDR3 runs from the conserved cysteine through the conserved F or W. The D gene is left open where the match is weak. Clone size is stated in some rows and not others, as once, few, many or a class when expanded.

d_call j_call clone_size v_call cdr3_nt cdr3_aa
TRBD1 TRBJ2-7 few TRBV9 TGTGCCAGCAGCGCGACCGGGACAGAAACCTACGAGCAGTACTTC CASSATGTETYEQYF
. TRBJ1-2 many TRBV6-6 TGTGCCAGCAGTTACGGGGTCGGCTATGGCTACACCTTC CASSYGVGYGYTF
TRBD1 TRBJ1-1 . TRBV5-1 TGCGCCAGCAGCTGGACAGGGATCGGGAACACTGAAGCTTTCTTT CASSWTGIGNTEAFF
. TRBJ1-1 many TRBV10-3 TGTGCCATCAAGGGGCCAGGTAGCACTGAAGCTTTCTTT CAIKGPGSTEAFF
. TRBJ1-5 many TRBV30 TGTGCCTGGAGTGGCGGCCCTCACGGCAATCAGCCCCAGCATTTT CAWSGGPHGNQPQHF
. TRBJ1-5 many TRBV12-3/TRBV12-4 TGTGCCAGCAGTTTAAATGGAGGGCTTGGCAATCAGCCCCAGCATTTT CASSLNGGLGNQPQHF
TRBD1 TRBJ2-7 . TRBV4-3 TGCGCCAGCAGCCGCGAGACAGGGAACGAGCAGTACTTC CASSRETGNEQYF
TRBD2 TRBJ2-5 . TRBV5-1 TGCGCCAGCAGCTCAGCGGGAGGGGGAGAGACCCAGTACTTC CASSSAGGGETQYF
TRBD2 TRBJ2-7 . TRBV5-1 TGCGCCAGCAGCCCCTCTAGCGGGAGCTACGAGCAGTACTTC CASSPSSGSYEQYF
. TRBJ2-7 few TRBV27 TGTGCCAGCAGCCTCAGACAGCCCGTTACATCCTACGAGCAGTACTTC CASSLRQPVTSYEQYF